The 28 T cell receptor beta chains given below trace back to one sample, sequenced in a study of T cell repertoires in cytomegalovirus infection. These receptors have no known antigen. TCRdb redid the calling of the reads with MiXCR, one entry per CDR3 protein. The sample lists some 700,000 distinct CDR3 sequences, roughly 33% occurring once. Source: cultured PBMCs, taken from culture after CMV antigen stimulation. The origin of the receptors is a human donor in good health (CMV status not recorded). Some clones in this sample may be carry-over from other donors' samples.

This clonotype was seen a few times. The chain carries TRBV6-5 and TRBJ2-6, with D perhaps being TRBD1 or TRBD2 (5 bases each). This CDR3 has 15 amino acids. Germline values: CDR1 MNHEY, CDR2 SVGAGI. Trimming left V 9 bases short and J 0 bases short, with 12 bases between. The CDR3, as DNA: TGTGCCAGTCGAGGGGCTACCTCTGGGGCCAACGTCCTGACTTTC. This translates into CASRGATSGANVLTF.

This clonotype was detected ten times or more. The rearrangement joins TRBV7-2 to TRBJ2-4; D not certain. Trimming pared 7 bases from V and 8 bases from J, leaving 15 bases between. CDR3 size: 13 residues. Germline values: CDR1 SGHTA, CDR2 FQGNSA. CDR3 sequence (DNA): TGTGCCAGCAATCCCGTTACGGGTGACATTCAGTACTTC. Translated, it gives CASNPVTGDIQYF.

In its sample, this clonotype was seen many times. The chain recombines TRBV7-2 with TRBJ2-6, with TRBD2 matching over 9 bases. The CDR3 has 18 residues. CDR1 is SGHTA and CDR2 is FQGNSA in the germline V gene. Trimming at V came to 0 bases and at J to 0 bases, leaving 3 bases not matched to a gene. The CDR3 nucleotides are TGTGCCAGCAGCTTAGCGCGGGGGGGTTACTCTGGGGCCAACGTCCTGACTTTC. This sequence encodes CASSLARGGYSGANVLTF.

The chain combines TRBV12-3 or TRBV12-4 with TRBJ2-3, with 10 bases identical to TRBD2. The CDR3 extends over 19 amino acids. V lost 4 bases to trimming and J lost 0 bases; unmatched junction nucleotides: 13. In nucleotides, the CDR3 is TGTGCCAGCAGTTATGTAACCCCGGGACTAGCGTCTAGCACAGATACGCAGTATTTT. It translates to CASSYVTPGLASSTDTQYF.

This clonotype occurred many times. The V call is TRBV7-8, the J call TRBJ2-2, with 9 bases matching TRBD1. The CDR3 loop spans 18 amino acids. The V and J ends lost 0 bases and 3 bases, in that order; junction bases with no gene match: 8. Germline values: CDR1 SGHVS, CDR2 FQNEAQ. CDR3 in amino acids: CASSLAKTGGWDTGELFF. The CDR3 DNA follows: TGTGCCAGCAGCTTAGCCAAAACAGGGGGCTGGGACACCGGGGAGCTGTTTTTT.

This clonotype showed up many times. The DNA of the CDR3 is TGTGCCAGCAGCTTCAAATGCAGGAACTTGGGGAACACTGAAGCTTTCTTT. Encoded protein: CASSFKCRNLGNTEAFF. V usage is TRBV7-6 and J usage is TRBJ1-1; no reliable D call. The CDR3 contains 17 residues. Germline V gene sequence: CDR1 SGHVS, CDR2 FNYEAQ. V was cut by 3 bases and J by 1 base, with 18 bases left in between. Full variable domain (missing parts from reference TRBV7-6 and TRBJ1-1): GAGVSQSPRYKVTKRGQDVALRCDPISGHVSLYWYRQALGQGPEFLTYFNYEAQQDKSGLPNDRFSAERPEGSISTLTIQRTEQRDSAMYRCASSFKCRNLGNTEAFFGQGTRLTVV.

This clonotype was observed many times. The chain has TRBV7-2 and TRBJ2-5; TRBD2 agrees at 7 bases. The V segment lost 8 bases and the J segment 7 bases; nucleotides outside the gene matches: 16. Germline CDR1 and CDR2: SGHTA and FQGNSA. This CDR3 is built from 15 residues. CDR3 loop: CASANTGYAGVTQYF. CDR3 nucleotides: TGTGCCAGCGCTAATACGGGATATGCGGGAGTGACCCAGTACTTC.

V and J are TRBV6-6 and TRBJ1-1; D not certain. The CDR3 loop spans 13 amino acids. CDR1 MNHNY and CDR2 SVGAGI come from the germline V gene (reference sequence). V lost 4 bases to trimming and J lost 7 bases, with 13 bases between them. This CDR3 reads CASSFPGGGEAFF. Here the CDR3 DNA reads TGTGCCAGCAGTTTCCCGGGAGGCGGTGAAGCTTTCTTT.

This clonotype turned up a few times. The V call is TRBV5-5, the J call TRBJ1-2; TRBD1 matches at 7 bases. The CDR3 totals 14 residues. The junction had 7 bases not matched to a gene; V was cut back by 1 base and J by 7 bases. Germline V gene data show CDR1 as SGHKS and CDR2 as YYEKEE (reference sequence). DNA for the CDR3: TGTGCCAGCAGCTTGATATCAGGGGGTGGTGGCTACACCTTC. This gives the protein CASSLISGGGGYTF.

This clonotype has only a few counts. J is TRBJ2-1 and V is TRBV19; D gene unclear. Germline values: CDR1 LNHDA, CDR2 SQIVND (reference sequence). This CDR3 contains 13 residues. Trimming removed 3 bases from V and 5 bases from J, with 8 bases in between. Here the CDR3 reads CASSILADNEQFF. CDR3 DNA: TGTGCCAGTAGTATTCTCGCGGACAATGAGCAGTTCTTC.

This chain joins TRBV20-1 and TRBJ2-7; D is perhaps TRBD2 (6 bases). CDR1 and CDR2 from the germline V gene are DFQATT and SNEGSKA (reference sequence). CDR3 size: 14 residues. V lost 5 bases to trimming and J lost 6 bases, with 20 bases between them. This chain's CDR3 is CSAARETMIGEQYF. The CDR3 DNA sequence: TGCAGTGCTGCCCGGGAGACTATGATCGGCGAGCAGTACTTC.

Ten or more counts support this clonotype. The CDR3 protein is CASSPRDRPSTDTQYF. In nucleotides, the CDR3 is TGTGCCAGCAGCCCAAGGGACAGACCCAGCACAGATACGCAGTATTTT. The chain has TRBV7-2 and TRBJ2-3, with 7 nucleotides matching TRBD1. The CDR3 is 16 amino acids. Trimming at V came to 5 bases and at J to 0 bases, leaving 8 bases not matched to a gene. Germline V gene data show CDR1 as SGHTA and CDR2 as FQGNSA. Full variable domain (remainder filled in from reference TRBV7-2 and TRBJ2-3): GAGVSQSPSNKVTEKGKDVELRCDPISGHTALYWYRQSLGQGLEFLIYFQGNSAPDKSGLPSDRFSAERTGGSVSTLTIQRTQQEDSAVYLCASSPRDRPSTDTQYFGPGTRLTVL.

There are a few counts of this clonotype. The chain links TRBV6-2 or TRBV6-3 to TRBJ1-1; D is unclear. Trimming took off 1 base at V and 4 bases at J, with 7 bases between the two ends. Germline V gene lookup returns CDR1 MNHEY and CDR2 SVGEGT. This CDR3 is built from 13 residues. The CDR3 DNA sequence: TGTGCCAGCAGTTACTGGCAGCCCACTGAAGCTTTCTTT. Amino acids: CASSYWQPTEAFF.

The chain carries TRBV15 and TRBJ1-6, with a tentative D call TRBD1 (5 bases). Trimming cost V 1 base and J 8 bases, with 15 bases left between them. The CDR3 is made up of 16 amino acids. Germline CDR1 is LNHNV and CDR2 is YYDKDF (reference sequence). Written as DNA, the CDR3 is TGTGCCACCAGCAGAGGTGGGGGGTACGGCGATTCACCCCTCCACTTT. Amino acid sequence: CATSRGGGYGDSPLHF.

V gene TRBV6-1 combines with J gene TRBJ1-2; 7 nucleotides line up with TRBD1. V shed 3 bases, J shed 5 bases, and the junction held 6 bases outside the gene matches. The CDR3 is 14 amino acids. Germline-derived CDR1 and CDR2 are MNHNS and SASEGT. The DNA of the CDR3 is TGTGCCAGCAGTGAGTCCGGGACAGATTATGGCTACACCTTC. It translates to CASSESGTDYGYTF.

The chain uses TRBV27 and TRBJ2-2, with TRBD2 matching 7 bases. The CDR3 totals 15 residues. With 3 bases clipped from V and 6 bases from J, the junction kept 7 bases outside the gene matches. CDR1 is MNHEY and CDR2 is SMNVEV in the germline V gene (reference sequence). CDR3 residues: CASSFRGRGPGELFF. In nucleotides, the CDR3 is TGTGCCAGCAGTTTTCGAGGGAGGGGCCCCGGGGAGCTGTTTTTT.

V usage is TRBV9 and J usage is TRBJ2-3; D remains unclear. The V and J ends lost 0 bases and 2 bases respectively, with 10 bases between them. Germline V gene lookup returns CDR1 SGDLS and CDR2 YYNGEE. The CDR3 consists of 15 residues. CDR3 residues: CASSVGVASTDTQYF. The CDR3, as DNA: TGTGCCAGCAGCGTAGGGGTTGCGTCCACAGATACGCAGTATTTT.

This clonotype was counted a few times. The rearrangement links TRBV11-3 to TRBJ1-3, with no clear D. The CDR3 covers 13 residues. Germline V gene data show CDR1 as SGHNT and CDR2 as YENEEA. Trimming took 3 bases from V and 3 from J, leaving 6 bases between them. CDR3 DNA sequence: TGTGCCAGCAGCTTGGGATTTGGAAACACCATATATTTT. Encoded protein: CASSLGFGNTIYF.

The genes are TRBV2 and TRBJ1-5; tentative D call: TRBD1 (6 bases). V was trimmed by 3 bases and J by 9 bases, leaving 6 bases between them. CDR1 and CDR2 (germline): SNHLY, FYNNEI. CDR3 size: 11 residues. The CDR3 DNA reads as TGTGCCAGCAGTGACAGGGGGCCCCAGCATTTT. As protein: CASSDRGPQHF.

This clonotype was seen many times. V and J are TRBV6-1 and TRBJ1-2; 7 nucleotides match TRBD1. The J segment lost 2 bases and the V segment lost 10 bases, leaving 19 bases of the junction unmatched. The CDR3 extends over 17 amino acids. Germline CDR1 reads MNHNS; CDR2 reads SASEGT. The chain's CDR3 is CATMIGTVVFINYGYTF. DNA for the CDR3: TGTGCCACAATGATCGGGACAGTGGTATTCATCAACTATGGCTACACCTTC.

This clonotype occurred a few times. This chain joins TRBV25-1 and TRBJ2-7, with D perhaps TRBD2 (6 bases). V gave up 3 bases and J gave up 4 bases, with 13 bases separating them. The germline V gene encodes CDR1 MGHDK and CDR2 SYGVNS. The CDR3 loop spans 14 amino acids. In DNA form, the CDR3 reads TGTGCCAGCAGTGAGTCGGGGGAACTTTACGAGCAGTACTTC. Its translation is CASSESGELYEQYF.

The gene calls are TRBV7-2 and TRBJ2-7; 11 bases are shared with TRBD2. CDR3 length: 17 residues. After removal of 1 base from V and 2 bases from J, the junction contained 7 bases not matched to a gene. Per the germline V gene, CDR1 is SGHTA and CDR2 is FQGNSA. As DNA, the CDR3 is TGTGCCAGCAGCTTAGTCGGTAGCGGGAGGGGGACCTACGAGCAGTACTTC. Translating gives CASSLVGSGRGTYEQYF. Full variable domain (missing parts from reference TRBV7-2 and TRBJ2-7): GAGVSQSPSNKVTEKGKDVELRCDPISGHTALYWYRQSLGQGLEFLIYFQGNSAPDKSGLPSDRFSAERTGGSVSTLTIQRTQQEDSAVYLCASSLVGSGRGTYEQYFGPGTRLTVT.

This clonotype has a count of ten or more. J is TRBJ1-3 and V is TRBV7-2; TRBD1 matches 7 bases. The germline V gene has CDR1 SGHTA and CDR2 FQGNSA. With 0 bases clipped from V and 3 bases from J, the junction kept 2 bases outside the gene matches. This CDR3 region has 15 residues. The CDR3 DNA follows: TGTGCCAGCAGCTTAGCGACAGGGTTTGGAAACACCATATATTTT. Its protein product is CASSLATGFGNTIYF.

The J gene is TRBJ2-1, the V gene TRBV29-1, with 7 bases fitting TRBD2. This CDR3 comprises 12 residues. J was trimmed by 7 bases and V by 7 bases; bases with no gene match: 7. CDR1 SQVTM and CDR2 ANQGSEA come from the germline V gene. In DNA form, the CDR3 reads TGCAGCGGTTCTAGCGGTAGTAATGAGCAGTTCTTC. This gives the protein CSGSSGSNEQFF.

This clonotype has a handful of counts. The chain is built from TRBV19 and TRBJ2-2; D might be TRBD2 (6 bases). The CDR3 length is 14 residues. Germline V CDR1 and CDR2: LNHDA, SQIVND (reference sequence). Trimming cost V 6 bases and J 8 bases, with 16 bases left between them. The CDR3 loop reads CASRNGRRVGELFF. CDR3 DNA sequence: TGTGCCAGTAGAAACGGGAGACGGGTTGGGGAGCTGTTTTTT.

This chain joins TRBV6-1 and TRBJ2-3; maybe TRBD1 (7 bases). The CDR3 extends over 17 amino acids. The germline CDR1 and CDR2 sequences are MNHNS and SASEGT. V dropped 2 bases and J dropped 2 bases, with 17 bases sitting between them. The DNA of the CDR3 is TGTGCCAGCAGTGAACCCCCCAGGGGGGTAATCACAGATACGCAGTATTTT. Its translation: CASSEPPRGVITDTQYF.

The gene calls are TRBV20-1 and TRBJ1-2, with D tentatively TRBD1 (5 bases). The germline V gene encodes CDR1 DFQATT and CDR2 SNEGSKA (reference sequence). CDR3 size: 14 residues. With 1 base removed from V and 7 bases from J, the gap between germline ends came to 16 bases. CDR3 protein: CSARGVGQGRGYTF. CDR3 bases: TGCAGTGCTAGAGGCGTGGGGCAGGGCCGTGGCTACACCTTC.

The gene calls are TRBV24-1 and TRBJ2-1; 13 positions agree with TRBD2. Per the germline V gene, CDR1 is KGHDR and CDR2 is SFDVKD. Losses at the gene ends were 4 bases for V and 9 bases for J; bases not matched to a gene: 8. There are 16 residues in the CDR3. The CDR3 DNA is TGTGCCACCAGTGACTACACTAGCGGGGGGGCCGGTGAGCAGTTCTTC. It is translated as CATSDYTSGGAGEQFF.